This T cell receptor (beta chain) was retrieved from a study of shared clonotypes between healthy human individuals. Study findings and constraints: Memory subsets generally showed lower estimated richness than naive subsets. Across several donors, naive CD4 shared 5% to 6%, naive CD8 around 3.5%, memory CD4 roughly 2.1%, memory CD8 approximately 0.4%. It was the non-shared clonotypes that had lower generation probabilities than clonotypes shared by all four donors.

With respect to this clone: Its antigen is not known.

Healthy HIV-negative adults without recent acute infections or vaccinations served as donors. Trimming removed 6 bases from V and 4 bases from J, with 7 bases in between. Germline V lookup: CDR1 KGHSH, CDR2 LQKENI. This CDR3 is built from 13 residues. Data came from immunoSEQ multiplex PCR; TCRdb stores just in-frame clones and leaves some out. The data contain 1.4 million to 1.5 million clones, about 96% of them seen just once; the ten biggest clones take up approximately 1.1%. The clonotype comes from a man aged 30-40 years in good health. This chain joins TRBV18 and TRBJ2-6; D gene uncertain. Input material: naive CD4+ T cells sorted from blood. Subset meaning: CD45RA+ positively selected. The DNA of the CDR3 is TGTGCCAGCTCCCGGACGGGGGCCAACGTCCTGACTTTC. It is translated as CASSRTGANVLTF. The full variable domain, completed using reference TRBV18 and TRBJ2-6, is NAGVMQNPRHLVRRRGQEARLRCSPMKGHSHVYWYRQLPEEGLKFMVYLQKENIIDESGMPKERFSAEFPKEGPSILRIQQVVRGDSAAYFCASSRTGANVLTFGAGSRLTVL.